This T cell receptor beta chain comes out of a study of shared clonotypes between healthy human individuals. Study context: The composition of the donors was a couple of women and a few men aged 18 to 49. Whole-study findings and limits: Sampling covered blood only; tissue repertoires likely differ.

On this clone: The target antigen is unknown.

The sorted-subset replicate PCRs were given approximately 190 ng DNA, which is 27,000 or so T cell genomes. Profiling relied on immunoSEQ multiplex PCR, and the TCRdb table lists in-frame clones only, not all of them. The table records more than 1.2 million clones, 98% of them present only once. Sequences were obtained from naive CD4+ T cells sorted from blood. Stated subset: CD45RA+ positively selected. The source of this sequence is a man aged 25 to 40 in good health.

CDR3 bases: TGTGCCAGCAGCCCGATGGGGGTGGGAGAGACCCAGTACTTC. Translating it yields CASSPMGVGETQYF. V gene TRBV7-9 combines with J gene TRBJ2-5, with D perhaps matching TRBD1 or TRBD2 (5 bases each). The germline CDR1 and CDR2 sequences are SEHNR and FQNEAQ (reference sequence). V shed 5 bases and J shed 4 bases, with 14 bases lying between them. This CDR3 is 14 amino acids long.